This TCR beta chain was observed in a study of CD4 T cells in relation to SARS-CoV-2 and coronaviruses. Produced via immunoSEQ multiplex PCR; TCRdb's table is partial and in-frame only. The sample includes around 23,000 clones, 65% to 70% of them seen just once. A remark on this clone: Its matching antigen is unknown.

The unexposed donors gave CD4+ T cells in about 2010-2019, prior to COVID-19. Isolation of CD4+ T cells took place after about 9 days in culture. The V gene's germline CDR1 is LNHDA and CDR2 SQIVND (reference sequence). The CDR3 is 16 residues long. V lost 4 bases and J lost 5; bases outside the gene matches: 10. Material: CD4+ T cells from PBMCs, cultured in vitro. The rearrangement uses TRBV19 and TRBJ2-3; 9 bases match TRBD2. The sequence derives from a human donor in good health. CDR3 DNA sequence: TGTGCCAGTAGTAGGGGTGGCGGGAGGGCGGGAGATACGCAGTATTTT. Its protein is CASSRGGGRAGDTQYF. Based on the CDR3 plus reference TRBV19 and TRBJ2-3, the full variable domain is DGGITQSPKYLFRKEGQNVTLSCEQNLNHDAMYWYRQDPGQGLRLIYYSQIVNDFQKGDIAEGYSVSREKKESFPLTVTSAQKNPTAFYLCASSRGGGRAGDTQYFGPGTRLTVL.